This is a list of T cell receptor beta chains from one sample in a study of tumor-infiltrating lymphocytes in primary liver carcinoma. Each CDR3 protein is one row after TCRdb ran MiXCR on the multiplex PCR reads. There are approximately 330,000 distinct CDR3 sequences in the sample; less than 65% occur only once, and about 6.5% lies in the top ten. The sample was peripheral blood. These receptors were collected from a man in his forties with primary liver carcinoma and hepatitis B virus infection. Each CDR3 is given with its conserved first and last residue. The D gene is left open where the match is weak. Size is stated for part of the rows, as once, few or many counts, or as a class when the clone is expanded.

NA,TRBJ2-4,TRBV7-8,NA,TGTGTCAACAGCCCCCCCCTGCGGCTAGCCAAAAACATTCAGTACTTC,CVNSPPLRLAKNIQYF
NA,TRBJ1-2,TRBV6-5,NA,TGTGCCAGCAGAGGGGATGGCTACATCTTC,CASRGDGYIF
many,TRBJ1-4,TRBV4-1,NA,TGCGCCAGCAGCCAAGAAATGGGGGGTAGGAAAGAAAAACTGTTTTTT,CASSQEMGGRKEKLFF
few,TRBJ2-2,TRBV5-4,TRBD1,TGTGCCAGCAGCTCCGACAGGGGCCCAGTCGTGGACACCGGGGAGCTGTTTTTT,CASSSDRGPVVDTGELFF
NA,TRBJ1-3,TRBV4-1,NA,TGCGCCAGCGGCCAGGTTACTGGAAACACCATATATTTT,CASGQVTGNTIYF
NA,TRBJ1-1,TRBV20-1,NA,TGCAGTGCTAGATCAGTGGAGAGCACTGAAGCTTTCTTT,CSARSVESTEAFF
NA,TRBJ2-5,TRBV11-3,NA,TGTACCAGCAGCTCTGGAGAGGGGGGACAAGAGACCCGGTACTTC,CTSSSGEGGQETRYF
NA,TRBJ1-1,TRBV11-2,TRBD1,TGTGCCAGCAGCTTAATCGGGACAGAGAACACTGAATCTTTCTTT,CASSLIGTENTESFF
NA,TRBJ1-2,TRBV11-1,NA,TGTGCCAGCAGCCTCGGGTACGGCTATGGCTACACCTTC,CASSLGYGYGYTF
few,TRBJ2-7,TRBV14,NA,TGTGCCAGCAGCCAAAATCTCGGGACCAAACCCGAGCAGTACTTC,CASSQNLGTKPEQYF
NA,TRBJ1-2,TRBV10-1,NA,TGCACCAGCAGTGAGTCGGGCATTAACTATGGCTATACCTTC,CTSSESGINYGYTF
NA,TRBJ1-1,TRBV5-1,NA,TGCGCCAGCAGCCCGGGGGGGGGCGAGGTAACTGAAGCTTTCTTT,CASSPGGGEVTEAFF
once,TRBJ2-7,TRBV5-5,TRBD1,TGTACTAGCAGCATTGGGACAGGGTTAGGGTCCTACGAGCAGTACTTC,CTSSIGTGLGSYEQYF